This entry features one T cell receptor beta chain sequence. As yet, its antigen is unknown. The sample comes from a study of CD8+ T cells in alopecia areata. Findings of the study overall: Alphabeta T cells residing in normal skin are also sequenced in scalp samples. Lesional scalp exceeded normal scalp in clonality, especially in alopecia totalis/universalis.

Researchers picked out CD4+ and CD8+ T cells from PBMCs by sorting. Looked up from germline, CDR1 is GTSNPN and CDR2 is SVGIG (reference sequence). V lost 5 bases, J lost 8 bases, and 12 bases lay in between. There are 11 residues in the CDR3. Reverse transcribed after extraction, RNA yielded cDNA as the sequencing template. This table comes from immunoSEQ multiplex PCR, and its TCRdb copy is limited to in-frame clones, with some not included. Of approximately 150,000 clones listed, 55% are singletons. The chain has TRBV30 and TRBJ1-2; D unresolved. This clonotype was obtained from a human donor in good health. Material for sequencing was CD4+ T cells sorted from blood. CDR3 sequence: CAWFGVRGYTF. The CDR3 bases are TGTGCCTGGTTTGGCGTACGAGGCTACACCTTC. Full variable domain (rest looked up from reference TRBV30 and TRBJ1-2): SQTIHQWPATLVQPVGSPLSLECTVEGTSNPNLYWYRQAAGRGLQLLFYSVGIGQISSEVPQNLSASRPQDRQFILSSKKLLLSDSGFYLCAWFGVRGYTFGSGTRLTVV.